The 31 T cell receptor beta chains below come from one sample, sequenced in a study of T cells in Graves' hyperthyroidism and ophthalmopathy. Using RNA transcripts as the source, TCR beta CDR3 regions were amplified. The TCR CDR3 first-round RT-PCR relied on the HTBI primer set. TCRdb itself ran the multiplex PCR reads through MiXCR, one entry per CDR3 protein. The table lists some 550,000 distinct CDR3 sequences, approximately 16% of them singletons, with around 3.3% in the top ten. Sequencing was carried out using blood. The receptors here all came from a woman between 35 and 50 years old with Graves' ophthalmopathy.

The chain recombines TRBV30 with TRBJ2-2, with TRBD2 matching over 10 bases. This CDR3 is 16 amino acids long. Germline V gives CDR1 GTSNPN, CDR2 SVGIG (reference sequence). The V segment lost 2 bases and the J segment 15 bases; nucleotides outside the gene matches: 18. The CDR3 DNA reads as TGTGCCTGGAGTCACCAATCCCTACGGCTAGCGGGGGCCTTGTTTTTT. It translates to CAWSHQSLRLAGALFF.

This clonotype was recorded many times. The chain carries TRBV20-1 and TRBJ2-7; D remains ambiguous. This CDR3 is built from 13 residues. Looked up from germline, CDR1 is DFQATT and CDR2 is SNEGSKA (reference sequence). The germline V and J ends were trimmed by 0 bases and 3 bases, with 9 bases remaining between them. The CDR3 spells CSAREGRDYEQYF. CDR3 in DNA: TGCAGTGCTAGAGAGGGTAGGGACTACGAGCAGTACTTC.

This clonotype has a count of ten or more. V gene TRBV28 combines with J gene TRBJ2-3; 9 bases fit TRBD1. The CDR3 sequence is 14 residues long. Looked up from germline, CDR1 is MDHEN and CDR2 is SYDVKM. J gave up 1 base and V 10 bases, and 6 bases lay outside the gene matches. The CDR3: CATNRGLGTDTQYF. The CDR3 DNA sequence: TGTGCCACTAACAGGGGGCTTGGCACAGATACGCAGTATTTT. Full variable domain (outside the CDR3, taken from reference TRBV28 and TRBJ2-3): DVKVTQSSRYLVKRTGEKVFLECVQDMDHENMFWYRQDPGLGLRLIYFSYDVKMKEKGDIPEGYSVSREKKERFSLILESASTNQTSMYLCATNRGLGTDTQYFGPGTRLTVL.

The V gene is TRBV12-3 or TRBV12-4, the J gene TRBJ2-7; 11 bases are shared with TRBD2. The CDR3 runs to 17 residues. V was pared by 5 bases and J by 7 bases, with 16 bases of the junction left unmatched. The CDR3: CASSPLRLAGPQDEQYF. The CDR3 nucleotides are TGTGCCAGCAGTCCCTTACGACTAGCGGGACCTCAGGATGAGCAGTACTTC.

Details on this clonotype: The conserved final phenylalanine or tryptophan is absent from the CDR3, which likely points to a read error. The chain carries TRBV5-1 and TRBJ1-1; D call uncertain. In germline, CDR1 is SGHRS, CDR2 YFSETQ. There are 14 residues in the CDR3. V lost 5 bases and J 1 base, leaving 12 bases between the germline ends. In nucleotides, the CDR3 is TGCGCCAGCAGGGGCGTCTTGGGGAACACTGAAGCTTTCTCT. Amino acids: CASRGVLGNTEAFS.

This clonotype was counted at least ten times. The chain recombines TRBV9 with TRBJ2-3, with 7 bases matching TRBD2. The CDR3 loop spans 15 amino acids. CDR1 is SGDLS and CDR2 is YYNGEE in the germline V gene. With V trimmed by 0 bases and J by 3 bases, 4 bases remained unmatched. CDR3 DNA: TGTGCCAGCAGCGTAGGGGAGGGGTTGACAGATACGCAGTATTTT. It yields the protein CASSVGEGLTDTQYF.

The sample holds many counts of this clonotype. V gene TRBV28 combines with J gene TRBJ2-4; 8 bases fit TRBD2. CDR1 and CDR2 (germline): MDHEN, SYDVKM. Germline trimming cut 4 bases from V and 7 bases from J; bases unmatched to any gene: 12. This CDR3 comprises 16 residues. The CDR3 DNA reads TGTGCCAGCAGTTCCCCGGGAGGGAGGGGCGGGAACATTCAGTACTTC. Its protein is CASSSPGGRGGNIQYF.

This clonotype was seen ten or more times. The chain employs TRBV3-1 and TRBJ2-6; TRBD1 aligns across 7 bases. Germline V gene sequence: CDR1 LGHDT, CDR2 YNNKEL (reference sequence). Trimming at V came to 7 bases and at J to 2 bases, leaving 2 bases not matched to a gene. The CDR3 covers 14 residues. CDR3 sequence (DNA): TGTGCCAGCAATACAGGGGCTGGGGCCAACGTCCTGACTTTC. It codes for CASNTGAGANVLTF.

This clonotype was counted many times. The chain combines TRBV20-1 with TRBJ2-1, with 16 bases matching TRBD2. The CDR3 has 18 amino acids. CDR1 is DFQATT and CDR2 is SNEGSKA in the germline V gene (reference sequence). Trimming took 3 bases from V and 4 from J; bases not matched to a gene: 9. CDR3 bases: TGCAGTGCTAGCGGGACTAGCGGGAGGGCGATGGGTTACAATGAGCAGTTCTTC. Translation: CSASGTSGRAMGYNEQFF.

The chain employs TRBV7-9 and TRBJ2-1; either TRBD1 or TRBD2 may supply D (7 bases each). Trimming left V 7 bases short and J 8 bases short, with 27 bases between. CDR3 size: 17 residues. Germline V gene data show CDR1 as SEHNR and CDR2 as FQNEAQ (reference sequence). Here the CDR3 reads CASTQSGGGRGTDEQFF. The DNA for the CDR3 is TGTGCCAGCACACAGAGTGGGGGCGGGCGGGGGACAGATGAGCAGTTCTTC. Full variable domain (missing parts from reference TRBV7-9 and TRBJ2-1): DTGVSQNPRHKITKRGQNVTFRCDPISEHNRLYWYRQTLGQGPEFLTYFQNEAQLEKSRLLSDRFSAERPKGSFSTLEIQRTEQGDSAMYLCASTQSGGGRGTDEQFFGPGTRLTVL.

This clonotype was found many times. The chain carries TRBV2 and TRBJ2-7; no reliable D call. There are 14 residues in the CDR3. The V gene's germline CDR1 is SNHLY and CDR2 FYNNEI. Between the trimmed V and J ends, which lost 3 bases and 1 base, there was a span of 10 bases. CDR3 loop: CASSEETSSYEQYF. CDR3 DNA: TGTGCCAGCAGTGAGGAGACCTCGTCCTACGAGCAGTACTTC.

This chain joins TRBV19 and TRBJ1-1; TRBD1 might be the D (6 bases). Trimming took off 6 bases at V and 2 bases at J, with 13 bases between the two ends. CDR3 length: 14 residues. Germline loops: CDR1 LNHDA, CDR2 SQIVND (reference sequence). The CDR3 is CASRSGDTNTEAFF. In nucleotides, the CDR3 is TGTGCCAGTAGATCCGGGGACACCAACACTGAAGCTTTCTTT.

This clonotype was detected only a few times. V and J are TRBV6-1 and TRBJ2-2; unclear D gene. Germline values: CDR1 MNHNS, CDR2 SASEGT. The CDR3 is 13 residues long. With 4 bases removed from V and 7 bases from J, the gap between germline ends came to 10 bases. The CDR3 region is CASSARAHGELFF. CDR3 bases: TGTGCCAGCAGTGCCCGGGCCCACGGGGAGCTGTTTTTT.

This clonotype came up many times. The CDR3 DNA reads TGTGCCAGCTCAAAAGGGGGCAGAAAGAATGAGCAGTTCTTC. As protein: CASSKGGRKNEQFF. This chain connects TRBV18 to TRBJ2-1, with TRBD1 matching 7 bases. This CDR3 comprises 14 residues. CDR1 is KGHSH, CDR2 LQKENI, per germline. After removal of 5 bases from V and 7 bases from J, the junction contained 8 bases not matched to a gene.

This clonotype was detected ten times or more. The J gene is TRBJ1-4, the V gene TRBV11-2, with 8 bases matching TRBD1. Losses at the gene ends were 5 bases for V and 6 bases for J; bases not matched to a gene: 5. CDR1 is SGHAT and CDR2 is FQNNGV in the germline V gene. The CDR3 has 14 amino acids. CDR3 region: CASSPTGGYEKLFF. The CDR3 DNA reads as TGTGCCAGCAGCCCTACAGGGGGTTATGAAAAACTGTTTTTT.

CDR3 sequence: CASSPGTGGLGNTIYF. CDR3 bases: TGTGCCAGCAGCCCAGGCACAGGAGGCCTGGGAAACACCATATATTTT. V gene TRBV3-1 combines with J gene TRBJ1-3, with a possible D match to TRBD1 (5 bases). Trimming shortened V by 4 bases and J by 4 bases, and 17 bases separated the two germline ends. The CDR3 is 16 residues long. Per the germline V gene, CDR1 is LGHDT and CDR2 is YNNKEL (reference sequence).

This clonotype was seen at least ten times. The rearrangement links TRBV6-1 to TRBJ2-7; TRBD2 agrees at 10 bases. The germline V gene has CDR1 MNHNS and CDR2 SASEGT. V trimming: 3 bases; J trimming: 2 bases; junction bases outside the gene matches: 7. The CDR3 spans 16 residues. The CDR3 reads CASSDRGLANAYEQYF. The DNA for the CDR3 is TGTGCCAGCAGTGACCGGGGACTAGCGAACGCCTACGAGCAGTACTTC.

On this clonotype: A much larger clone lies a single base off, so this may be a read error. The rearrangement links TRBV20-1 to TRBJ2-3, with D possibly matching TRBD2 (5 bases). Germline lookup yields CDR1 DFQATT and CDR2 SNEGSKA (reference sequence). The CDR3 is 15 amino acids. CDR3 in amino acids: CSVRGFAYDTDTQYF. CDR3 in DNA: TGCAGTGTTAGAGGGTTTGCGTACGACACAGATACGCAGTATTTT.

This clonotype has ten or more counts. CDR3 in amino acids: CASRRLDTQYF. The CDR3 DNA sequence: TGTGCCAGCAGAAGGTTGGATACGCAGTATTTT. This chain connects TRBV28 to TRBJ2-3; no clear D. Trimming cost V 6 bases and J 6 bases, with 7 bases left between them. Germline values: CDR1 MDHEN, CDR2 SYDVKM. This CDR3 has 11 amino acids.

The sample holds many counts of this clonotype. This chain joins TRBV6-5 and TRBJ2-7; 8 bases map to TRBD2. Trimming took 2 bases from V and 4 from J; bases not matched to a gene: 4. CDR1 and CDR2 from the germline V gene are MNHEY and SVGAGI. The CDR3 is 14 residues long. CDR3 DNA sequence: TGTGCCAGCAGTTACGCGGGACTAGGGTACGAGCAGTACTTC. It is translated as CASSYAGLGYEQYF.

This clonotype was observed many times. In DNA form, the CDR3 reads TGTGCCAGCAGCCGACGGTCTGAGAATGGCTACACCTTC. As protein: CASSRRSENGYTF. J is TRBJ1-2 and V is TRBV7-2, with unresolved D. The CDR3 covers 13 residues. CDR1 and CDR2 (germline): SGHTA, FQGNSA. Trimming took 5 bases from V and 6 from J, leaving 13 bases between them.

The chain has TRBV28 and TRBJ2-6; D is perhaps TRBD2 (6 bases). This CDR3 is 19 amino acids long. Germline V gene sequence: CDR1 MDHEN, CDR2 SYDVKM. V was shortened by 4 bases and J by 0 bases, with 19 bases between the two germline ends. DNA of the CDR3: TGTGCCAGCAGTTCCACAACCCGCTCGGGAGCCTCTGGGGCCAACGTCCTGACTTTC. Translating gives CASSSTTRSGASGANVLTF.

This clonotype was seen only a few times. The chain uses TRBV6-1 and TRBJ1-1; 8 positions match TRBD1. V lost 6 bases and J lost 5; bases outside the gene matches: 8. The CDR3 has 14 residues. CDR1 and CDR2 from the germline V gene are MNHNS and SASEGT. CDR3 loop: CASSNRGGRTEAFF. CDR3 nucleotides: TGTGCCAGCAGCAACAGGGGGGGAAGGACTGAAGCTTTCTTT.

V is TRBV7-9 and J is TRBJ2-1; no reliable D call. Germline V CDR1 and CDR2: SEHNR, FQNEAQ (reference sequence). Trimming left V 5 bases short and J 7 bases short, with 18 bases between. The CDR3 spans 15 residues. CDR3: CASSLALGVENEQFF. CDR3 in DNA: TGTGCCAGCAGCCTTGCCCTTGGGGTGGAAAATGAGCAGTTCTTC.

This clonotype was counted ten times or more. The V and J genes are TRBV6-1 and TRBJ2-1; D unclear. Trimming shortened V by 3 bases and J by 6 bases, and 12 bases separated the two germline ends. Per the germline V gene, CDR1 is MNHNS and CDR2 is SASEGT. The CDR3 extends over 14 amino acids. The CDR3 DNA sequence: TGTGCCAGCAGTGACTGGGCGGTTTCCAATGAGCAGTTCTTC. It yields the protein CASSDWAVSNEQFF.

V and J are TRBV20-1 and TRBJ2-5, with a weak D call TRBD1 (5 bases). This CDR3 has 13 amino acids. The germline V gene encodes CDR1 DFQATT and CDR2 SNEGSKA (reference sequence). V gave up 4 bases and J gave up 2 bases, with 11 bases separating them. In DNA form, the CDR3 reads TGCAGTGCTACGCACAGGAGTCAAGAGACCCAGTACTTC. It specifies CSATHRSQETQYF.

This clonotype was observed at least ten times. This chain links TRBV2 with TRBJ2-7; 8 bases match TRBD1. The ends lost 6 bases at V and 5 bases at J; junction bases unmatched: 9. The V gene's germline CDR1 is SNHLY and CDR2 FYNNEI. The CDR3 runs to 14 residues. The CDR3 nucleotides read TGTGCCAGCAGCCCATTCCGGGACAGGAACGAGCAGTACTTC. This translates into CASSPFRDRNEQYF.

CDR3 in DNA: TGTGCCAGCAGTTTAGACAGTACGTACCAAGAGACCCAGTACTTC. This gives the protein CASSLDSTYQETQYF. The genes are TRBV2 and TRBJ2-5, with TRBD1 as a possible D gene (5 bases). V was cut by 5 bases and J by 0 bases, with 13 bases left in between. Per the germline V gene, CDR1 is SNHLY and CDR2 is FYNNEI. This CDR3 is 15 amino acids long.

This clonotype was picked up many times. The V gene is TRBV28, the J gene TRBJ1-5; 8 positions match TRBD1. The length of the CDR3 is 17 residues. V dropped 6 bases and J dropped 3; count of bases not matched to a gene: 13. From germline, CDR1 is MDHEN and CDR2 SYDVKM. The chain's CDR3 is CASSPTDRVVPNQPQHF. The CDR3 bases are TGTGCCAGCAGCCCAACGGACAGGGTAGTCCCCAATCAGCCCCAGCATTTT.

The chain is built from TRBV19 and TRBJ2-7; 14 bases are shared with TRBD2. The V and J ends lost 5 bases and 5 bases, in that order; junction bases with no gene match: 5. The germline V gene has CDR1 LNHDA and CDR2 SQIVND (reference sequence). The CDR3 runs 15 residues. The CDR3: CASSSGLAGVNEQYF. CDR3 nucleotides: TGTGCCAGTAGTTCGGGACTAGCGGGAGTGAACGAGCAGTACTTC.

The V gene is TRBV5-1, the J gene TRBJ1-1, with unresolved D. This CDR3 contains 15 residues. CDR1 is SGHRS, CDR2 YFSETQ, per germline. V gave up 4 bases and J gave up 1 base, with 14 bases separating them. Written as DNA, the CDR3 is TGCGCCAGCAGCAGAGAGTCGCCGGGGAACACTGAAGCTTTCTTT. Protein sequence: CASSRESPGNTEAFF.